A single T cell receptor beta chain is shown here with its context. The target of this receptor is not known. No quality values exist for individual bases; no much larger clone is one base distant. Each collaborating institution followed its own protocols to collect whole blood in K2EDTA tubes. For TCRbeta analysis, collaborators shipped samples as frozen whole blood, isolated PBMCs, or DNA extracted from either of those sample types. TCRbeta CDR3 regions were amplified from genomic DNA by means of the immunoSEQ Assay, a bias-controlled multiplex PCR. As for the original processing: Nucleated cell counts per sample were estimated from amplification of reference gene primers within the assay. Sequence reads were collapsed and filtered to measure the absolute abundance of every unique TCRbeta CDR3 rearrangement. For each sample, productive Simpson clonality was calculated as the square root of Simpson's diversity index across productive rearrangements. In TCRdb, the immuneACCESS table is reduced to in-frame sequences with V and J assigned. These tables do not hold every clone; where another copy was compared, an unresolved V gene accounts for under half, and the others remain unexplained. The DNA gave D and trimming, while V, J and clone size come from that table. This sample gives roughly 150,000 clones in total; roughly 90% of them show up just once. The ten largest clonotypes hold roughly 2.8% of the sample.

The data belong to a study of blood T cell repertoires in COVID-19 (dated by TCRdb to 2018 to 2021). For context, the study as a whole: Collaborator samples came from the United States, Italy and Spain and covered acute and convalescent phases of COVID-19. The prospective study material was composed of cDNA or gDNA derived from T cells, B-cell-depleted T cells, or PBMCs. The dataset comprised deeply sampled blood TCRbeta repertoires from subjects exposed to, actively infected with, or recovered from COVID-19. The repertoires were released in a freely available public database meant as a resource for research on the immune response to SARS-CoV-2. The samples were drawn from two sources: the first 160 participants of the ongoing ImmuneRACE study, and some 1,300 subjects contributed by 6 global collaborators. A de-identified subject ID, COVID-19 status, age in years and sex were almost always included in the sample metadata. HLA class I and class II types, where available, came from metadata supplied by the sample provider rather than from assay-based typing.

Results and caveats for the whole study, not just this receptor: The quantity of clinical and demographic metadata differed by source and by participant and was supplied without curation.

CDR1 and CDR2, per the germline V gene, are WSHSY and SAAADI. The junction shows trimming of 7 bases on V and 2 bases on J, and the gene matches do not reach 3 bases of it. Spanning cysteine to phenylalanine, the CDR3 consists of 14 amino acids. Only the CDR3 DNA is retained, 42 bases long and in frame from the first base. This receptor was identified in a man in his sixties with acute or convalescent COVID-19. Source material: peripheral blood. The chain links TRBV10-2 with TRBJ2-1; TRBD2 aligns with 9 central bases. DNA sequence: TGCGCCAGCACTAGCGGGGTAACCTACAATGAGCAGTTCTTC. Translated, this is CASTSGVTYNEQFF.